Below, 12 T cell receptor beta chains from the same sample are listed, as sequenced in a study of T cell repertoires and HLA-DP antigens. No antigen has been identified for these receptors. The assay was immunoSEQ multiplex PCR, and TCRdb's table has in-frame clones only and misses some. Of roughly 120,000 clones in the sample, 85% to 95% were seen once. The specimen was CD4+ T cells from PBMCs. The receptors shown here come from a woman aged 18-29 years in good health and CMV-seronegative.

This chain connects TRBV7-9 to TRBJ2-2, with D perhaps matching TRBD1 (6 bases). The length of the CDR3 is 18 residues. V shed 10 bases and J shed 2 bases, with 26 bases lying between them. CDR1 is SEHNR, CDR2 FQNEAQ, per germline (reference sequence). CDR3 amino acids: CATRTTSHGTTNTGELFF. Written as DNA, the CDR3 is TGTGCCACCCGAACGACGAGCCACGGGACAACCAACACCGGGGAGCTGTTTTTT.

CDR3 in amino acids: CASSFGGAGGTSNEQYF. Here the CDR3 DNA reads TGTGCCAGCAGCTTTGGGGGGGCGGGAGGTACGTCCAACGAGCAGTACTTC. The chain combines TRBV7-2 with TRBJ2-7; 8 bases are shared with TRBD2. Trimming took 3 bases from V and 5 from J; bases not matched to a gene: 15. CDR1 is SGHTA, CDR2 FQGNSA, per germline. The CDR3 runs 17 residues.

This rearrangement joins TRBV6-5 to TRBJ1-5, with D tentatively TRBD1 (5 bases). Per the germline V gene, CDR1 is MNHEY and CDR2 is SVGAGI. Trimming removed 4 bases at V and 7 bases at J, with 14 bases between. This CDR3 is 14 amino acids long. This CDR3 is CASSLYSGRQPQHF. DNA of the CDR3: TGTGCCAGCAGTTTATATTCAGGGAGACAGCCCCAGCATTTT.

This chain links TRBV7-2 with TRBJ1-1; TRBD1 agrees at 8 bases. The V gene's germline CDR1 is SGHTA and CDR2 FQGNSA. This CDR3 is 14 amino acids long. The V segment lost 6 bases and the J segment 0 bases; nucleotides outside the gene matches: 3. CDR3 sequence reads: CASSKGQVNTEAFF. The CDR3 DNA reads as TGTGCCAGCAGTAAGGGACAGGTGAACACTGAAGCTTTCTTT.

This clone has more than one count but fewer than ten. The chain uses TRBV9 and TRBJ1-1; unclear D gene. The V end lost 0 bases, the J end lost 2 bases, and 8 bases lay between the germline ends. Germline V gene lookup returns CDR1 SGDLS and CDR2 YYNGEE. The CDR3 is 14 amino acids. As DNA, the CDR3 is TGTGCCAGCAGCGTAGGGCAGTTAAACACTGAAGCTTTCTTT. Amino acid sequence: CASSVGQLNTEAFF.

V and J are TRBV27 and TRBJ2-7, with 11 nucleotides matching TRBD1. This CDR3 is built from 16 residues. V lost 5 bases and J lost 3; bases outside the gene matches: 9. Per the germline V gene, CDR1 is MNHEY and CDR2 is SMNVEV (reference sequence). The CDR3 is CASSPAGQGVFYEQYF. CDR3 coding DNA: TGTGCCAGCAGTCCCGCGGGACAGGGGGTATTCTACGAGCAGTACTTC.

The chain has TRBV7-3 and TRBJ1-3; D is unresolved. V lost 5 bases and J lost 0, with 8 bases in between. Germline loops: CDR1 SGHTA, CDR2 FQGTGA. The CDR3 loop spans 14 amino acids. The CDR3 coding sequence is TGTGCCAGCAGCCCTGAACCCTCTGGAAACACCATATATTTT. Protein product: CASSPEPSGNTIYF. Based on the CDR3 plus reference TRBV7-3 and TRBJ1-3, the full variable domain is GAGVSQTPSNKVTEKGKYVELRCDPISGHTALYWYRQSLGQGPEFLIYFQGTGAADDSGLPNDRFFAVRPEGSVSTLKIQRTERGDSAVYLCASSPEPSGNTIYFGEGSWLTVV.

The CDR3 protein is CASSLDGNSEAFF. The CDR3 DNA follows: TGCGCCAGCAGCTTGGATGGCAACTCGGAAGCTTTCTTT. The gene calls are TRBV5-1 and TRBJ1-1; D unclear. V was clipped by 0 bases and J by 8 bases, with 11 bases between them. This CDR3 has 13 amino acids. Germline V CDR1 and CDR2: SGHRS, YFSETQ.

The CDR3 region is CASSLGRTYEQYV. The DNA of the CDR3 is TGTGCCAGCAGCTTGGGGCGAACCTACGAGCAGTACGTC. V gene TRBV5-5 combines with J gene TRBJ2-7; D unresolved. The germline gives CDR1 SGHKS, CDR2 YYEKEE (reference sequence). The germline V and J ends were trimmed by 0 bases and 2 bases, with 6 bases remaining between them. This CDR3 is built from 13 residues.

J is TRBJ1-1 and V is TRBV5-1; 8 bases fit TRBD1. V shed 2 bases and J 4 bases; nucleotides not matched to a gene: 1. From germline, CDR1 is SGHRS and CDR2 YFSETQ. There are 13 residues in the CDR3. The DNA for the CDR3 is TGCGCCAGCAGCTTAACAGGGGGCACTGAAGCTTTCTTT. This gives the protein CASSLTGGTEAFF.

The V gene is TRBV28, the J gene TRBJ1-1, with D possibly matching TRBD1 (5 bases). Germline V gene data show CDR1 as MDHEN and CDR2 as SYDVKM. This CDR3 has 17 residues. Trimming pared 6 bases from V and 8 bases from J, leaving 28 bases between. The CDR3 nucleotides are TGTGCCAGCAGAGCTCGACGGGCGGGGATCGGACAAGGCGAAGCTTTCTTT. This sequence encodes CASRARRAGIGQGEAFF.

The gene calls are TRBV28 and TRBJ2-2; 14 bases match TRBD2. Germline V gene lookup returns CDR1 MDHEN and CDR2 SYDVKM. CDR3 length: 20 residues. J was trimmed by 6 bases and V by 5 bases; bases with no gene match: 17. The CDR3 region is CASSPAFGLAGGLRPGELFF. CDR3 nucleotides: TGTGCCAGCAGTCCGGCCTTCGGACTAGCGGGAGGCTTGAGACCCGGGGAGCTGTTTTTT.